The 29 T cell receptor beta chains listed next were all sequenced from one sample in a study of T-cell reconstitution after alpha-beta-depleted transplantation in children. Construction of the TCRbeta library involved unique molecular identifiers. MiXCR was run by TCRdb on the PCR reads, yielding one entry per CDR3 protein. The data contain approximately 97,000 distinct CDR3 sequences, about 6% of them singletons. The starting material was PBMCs, mostly from graft donor cells, obtained 60 days after TCRalphabeta/CD19-depleted stem cell transplant. Every receptor here comes from a female patient between 2 and 15 years old who had a stem cell transplant for Fanconi anemia, so the T cells may come from the graft donor.

The sample holds many counts of this clonotype. V gene TRBV7-9 combines with J gene TRBJ2-2; 10 bases align to TRBD2. Germline-derived CDR1 and CDR2 are SEHNR and FQNEAQ (reference sequence). There are 17 residues in the CDR3. After removal of 1 base from V and 3 bases from J, the junction contained 5 bases not matched to a gene. CDR3 sequence (DNA): TGTGCCAGCAGCTTAGGGCTAGCGGGAGCGCACACCGGGGAGCTGTTTTTT. Residues: CASSLGLAGAHTGELFF.

The rearrangement uses TRBV28 and TRBJ2-2; TRBD2 is a possible D gene (6 bases). This CDR3 has 15 residues. Germline V gene lookup returns CDR1 MDHEN and CDR2 SYDVKM. The V gene lost 2 bases and the J gene lost 3 bases, with 10 bases spanning the gap. This chain's CDR3 is CASSLPGEDTGELFF. The CDR3, as DNA: TGTGCCAGCAGTTTACCGGGGGAGGACACCGGGGAGCTGTTTTTT.

This clonotype was seen repeatedly, ten times or more. The V and J genes are TRBV7-2 and TRBJ1-2, with TRBD1 as a possible D gene (5 bases). Germline V gene data show CDR1 as SGHTA and CDR2 as FQGNSA. This CDR3 has 13 amino acids. Trimming cost V 0 bases and J 6 bases, with 8 bases left between them. CDR3 DNA: TGTGCCAGCAGCTTAGCATGGGGGGATGGCTACACCTTC. It yields the protein CASSLAWGDGYTF.

This clonotype was detected ten times or more. The chain employs TRBV4-2 and TRBJ2-7; D might be TRBD1 (5 bases). This CDR3 is built from 17 residues. Germline values: CDR1 LGHNA, CDR2 YNFKEQ. Trimming removed 0 bases at V and 2 bases at J, with 17 bases between. The CDR3 is CASSQDVRAEGAYEQYF. The DNA for the CDR3 is TGTGCCAGCAGCCAAGATGTTCGGGCAGAAGGGGCCTACGAGCAGTACTTC.

The chain carries TRBV18 and TRBJ2-5; TRBD1 might be the D (6 bases). The ends were cut back, 5 bases at V and 3 bases at J, with 10 bases in the middle. Germline V CDR1 and CDR2: KGHSH, LQKENI. This CDR3 region has 13 residues. CDR3 residues: CASSSYREETQYF. For the CDR3, the DNA is TGTGCCAGCTCATCCTACAGGGAAGAGACCCAGTACTTC.

At least ten counts were recorded for this clonotype. The chain carries TRBV7-9 and TRBJ1-1; the D is unclear. The CDR3 runs to 14 residues. Trimming took 5 bases from V and 2 from J, leaving 12 bases between them. Germline V gene lookup returns CDR1 SEHNR and CDR2 FQNEAQ (reference sequence). The chain's CDR3 is CASSHPTTNTEAFF. DNA of the CDR3: TGTGCCAGCAGCCACCCCACAACAAACACTGAAGCTTTCTTT. Combining the CDR3 with reference TRBV7-9 and TRBJ1-1 gives the whole variable domain DTGVSQNPRHKITKRGQNVTFRCDPISEHNRLYWYRQTLGQGPEFLTYFQNEAQLEKSRLLSDRFSAERPKGSFSTLEIQRTEQGDSAMYLCASSHPTTNTEAFFGQGTRLTVV.

There are many counts of this clonotype. The V call is TRBV11-1, the J call TRBJ2-1; tentatively, D is TRBD1 (5 bases). Trimming took 4 bases from V and 9 from J, leaving 10 bases between them. CDR1 is SGHAT and CDR2 is FQDESV in the germline V gene (reference sequence). There are 12 residues in the CDR3. The CDR3 coding sequence is TGTGCCAGCAGCTATCGACAGAGTGAGCAGTTCTTC. Residues: CASSYRQSEQFF.

The chain employs TRBV2 and TRBJ2-6; a weak D match, TRBD1 (5 bases). The V end was cut by 6 bases, the J end by 0 bases, with 6 bases between. The length of the CDR3 is 14 residues. Germline loops: CDR1 SNHLY, CDR2 FYNNEI. CDR3 protein: CASSDSSGANVLTF. CDR3 coding DNA: TGTGCCAGCAGCGACAGCTCTGGGGCCAACGTCCTGACTTTC.

In this sample, this clonotype turned up many times. The V call is TRBV10-3, the J call TRBJ2-1; no clear D gene. V was shortened by 5 bases and J by 1 base, with 15 bases between the two germline ends. This CDR3 comprises 16 residues. Germline-derived CDR1 and CDR2 are ENHRY and SYGVKD. The CDR3 DNA is TGTGCCATCAGTCCTCTCGCCGGTGAGTCCTACAATGAGCAGTTCTTC. Amino acid sequence: CAISPLAGESYNEQFF.

The sample holds many counts of this clonotype. The chain has TRBV2 and TRBJ2-1, with TRBD1 identical over 9 bases. CDR1 is SNHLY, CDR2 FYNNEI, per germline. There are 15 residues in the CDR3. V lost 8 bases to trimming and J lost 3 bases; unmatched junction nucleotides: 8. DNA for the CDR3: TGTGCCAGCCGACCCACAGGGGGCGACTACAATGAGCAGTTCTTC. This codes for CASRPTGGDYNEQFF.

This clonotype was recorded a few times. This chain links TRBV11-2 with TRBJ1-2; unclear D gene. There are 12 residues in the CDR3. In germline, CDR1 is SGHAT, CDR2 FQNNGV. The V and J ends lost 3 bases and 4 bases respectively, with 6 bases between them. CDR3: CASSFGAYGYTF. CDR3 DNA: TGTGCCAGCAGCTTTGGAGCCTATGGCTACACCTTC.

Notes on this clonotype: A single base separates this from a much larger clone, so it may be a read error. This chain connects TRBV18 to TRBJ1-4; D gene unclear. The CDR3 contains 15 residues. The germline V gene encodes CDR1 KGHSH and CDR2 LQKENI. The CDR3 coding sequence is TGTGCCAACTCACCATCGCCGGGTTTGAATGAAAAACTGTTTTTT. This translates into CANSPSPGLNEKLFF.

This clonotype was detected ten times or more. The V gene is TRBV10-2, the J gene TRBJ2-1; no clear D. The V end lost 8 bases, the J end lost 0 bases, and 5 bases lay between the germline ends. The CDR3 length is 12 residues. The V gene's germline CDR1 is WSHSY and CDR2 SAAADI. CDR3 region: CASEPSYNEQFF. The CDR3 bases are TGCGCCAGCGAGCCCTCCTACAATGAGCAGTTCTTC.

At least ten counts were recorded for this clonotype. The chain employs TRBV3-1 and TRBJ2-1; D is uncertain. Germline lookup yields CDR1 LGHDT and CDR2 YNNKEL (reference sequence). This CDR3 spans 13 amino acids. V lost 1 base and J lost 8, with 9 bases in between. This CDR3 reads CASSQGGPDEQFF. DNA of the CDR3: TGTGCCAGCAGCCAAGGTGGTCCGGATGAGCAGTTCTTC.

In its sample, this clonotype was seen many times. The gene calls are TRBV5-1 and TRBJ2-1, with 9 bases fitting TRBD1. The CDR3 contains 18 residues. J gave up 6 bases and V 1 base, and 14 bases lay outside the gene matches. Germline-derived CDR1 and CDR2 are SGHRS and YFSETQ. The CDR3 region is CASSLLPPGQGLPNEQFF. CDR3 bases: TGCGCCAGCAGCTTGCTTCCTCCGGGACAGGGACTACCCAATGAGCAGTTCTTC.

This clonotype showed up many times. The chain carries TRBV6-5 and TRBJ2-1; D is unresolved. This CDR3 region has 15 residues. Germline lookup yields CDR1 MNHEY and CDR2 SVGAGI. Between the trimmed V and J ends, which lost 0 bases and 3 bases, there was a span of 9 bases. CDR3 region: CASSYSATNYNEQFF. The CDR3 coding sequence is TGTGCCAGCAGTTACTCTGCGACCAACTACAATGAGCAGTTCTTC.

This clonotype was counted at least ten times. The J gene is TRBJ1-3, the V gene TRBV28; no definite D call. V shed 7 bases and J shed 0 bases, with 1 base lying between them. Looked up from germline, CDR1 is MDHEN and CDR2 is SYDVKM. The CDR3 spans 11 residues. In nucleotides, the CDR3 is TGTGCCAGCACCTCTGGAAACACCATATATTTT. Amino acids: CASTSGNTIYF. Drawing the rest from reference TRBV28 and TRBJ1-3, the complete variable domain is DVKVTQSSRYLVKRTGEKVFLECVQDMDHENMFWYRQDPGLGLRLIYFSYDVKMKEKGDIPEGYSVSREKKERFSLILESASTNQTSMYLCASTSGNTIYFGEGSWLTVV.

The rearrangement joins TRBV19 to TRBJ2-7; D gene ambiguous. Trimming took off 3 bases at V and 0 bases at J, with 6 bases between the two ends. The CDR3 runs to 13 residues. Germline V gives CDR1 LNHDA, CDR2 SQIVND (reference sequence). The CDR3 nucleotides read TGTGCCAGTAGTATTTTCCCCTCCTACGAGCAGTACTTC. It encodes CASSIFPSYEQYF.

This clonotype came up many times. The chain links TRBV5-6 to TRBJ2-7, with D possibly TRBD1 on 5 matching bases. The V gene's germline CDR1 is SGHDT and CDR2 YYEEEE. The V end was cut by 2 bases, the J end by 4 bases, with 10 bases between. The CDR3 totals 13 residues. For the CDR3, the DNA is TGTGCCAGCAGCTTCGTTGACAGATACGAGCAGTACTTC. Translated: CASSFVDRYEQYF.

This clonotype appeared many times. The rearrangement uses TRBV20-1 and TRBJ1-5; no firm D call. Germline CDR1 is DFQATT and CDR2 is SNEGSKA (reference sequence). The V and J ends lost 2 bases and 10 bases respectively, with 9 bases between them. This CDR3 spans 11 amino acids. The CDR3 sequence is CSARQPSPQHF. In nucleotides, the CDR3 is TGCAGTGCTAGACAACCTAGTCCCCAGCATTTT.

This clonotype was found many times. The V and J genes are TRBV6-1 and TRBJ2-1; D assignment may be TRBD1 or TRBD2 (6 bases each). The CDR3 runs 14 residues. Germline V gives CDR1 MNHNS, CDR2 SASEGT. V was cut by 6 bases and J by 8 bases, with 17 bases left in between. The CDR3 sequence is CASREGGAWDEQFF. The CDR3 coding sequence is TGTGCCAGCAGAGAGGGGGGCGCTTGGGATGAGCAGTTCTTC.

The table lists this clonotype with a few counts. A junction end diverges from the germline sequence, so it may reflect a read error. This chain links TRBV7-9 with TRBJ1-2, with D uncertain. Looked up from germline, CDR1 is SEHNR and CDR2 is FQNEAQ (reference sequence). This CDR3 contains 12 residues. CDR3 sequence (DNA): TGTGCCAGCAGCTTAGAGGCCGGGAAAAACATCTTC. Protein: CASSLEAGKNIF.

This clonotype was recorded at least ten times. For the CDR3, the DNA is TGTGCCAGCAGGATAGTCTCGGGGGGGCCTATTCAGTATTTT. Protein: CASRIVSGGPIQYF. The rearrangement uses TRBV6-1 and TRBJ2-3; 8 bases are shared with TRBD2. Losses at the gene ends were 6 bases for V and 12 bases for J; bases not matched to a gene: 14. The CDR3 runs 14 residues. Germline CDR1 MNHNS, CDR2 SASEGT.

This clonotype was seen ten or more times. The chain combines TRBV11-1 with TRBJ2-6; 9 bases agree with TRBD1. CDR1 is SGHAT, CDR2 FQDESV, per germline (reference sequence). The CDR3 is 21 residues long. Losses at the gene ends were 1 base for V and 3 bases for J; bases not matched to a gene: 16. For the CDR3, the DNA is TGTGCCAGCAGCTTAGACGAGACCGGACAGGGGATTTCAGGTGGGGCCAACGTCCTGACTTTC. Translating gives CASSLDETGQGISGGANVLTF.

There are many counts of this clonotype. The V and J genes are TRBV12-3 or TRBV12-4 and TRBJ2-1; the match to TRBD2 covers 8 bases. The CDR3 runs to 15 residues. After removal of 1 base from V and 8 bases from J, the junction contained 7 bases not matched to a gene. CDR3 DNA sequence: TGTGCCAGCAGTTTAGGCGCGGGAGGTATTTATGAGCAGTTCTTC. It translates to CASSLGAGGIYEQFF.

This clonotype was counted at least ten times. This chain connects TRBV29-1 to TRBJ2-3, with 8 nucleotides matching TRBD2. The CDR3 length is 14 residues. The J segment lost 6 bases and the V segment lost 7 bases, leaving 12 bases of the junction unmatched. Germline CDR1 SQVTM, CDR2 ANQGSEA. The CDR3 loop is CSAKPSGGVDTQYF. In nucleotides, the CDR3 is TGCAGCGCTAAACCCTCGGGAGGGGTTGATACGCAGTATTTT.

This clonotype was counted many times. This chain uses TRBV5-1 with TRBJ2-7, with 7 bases lining up with TRBD1. There are 14 residues in the CDR3. With V trimmed by 3 bases and J by 1 base, 4 bases remained unmatched. Germline V CDR1 and CDR2: SGHRS, YFSETQ. CDR3 loop: CASSSRDSSYEQYF. Here the CDR3 DNA reads TGCGCCAGCAGCTCCCGGGACAGTTCCTACGAGCAGTACTTC.

This clonotype has at least ten counts. The rearrangement uses TRBV12-3 or TRBV12-4 and TRBJ1-2; D possibly corresponds to TRBD1 (5 bases). The CDR3 runs 13 residues. V gave up 5 bases and J gave up 8 bases, with 15 bases separating them. The CDR3 region has the DNA TGTGCCAGCAGTCCAAGGAGGGGCGAAGGCTACACCTTC. Translating it yields CASSPRRGEGYTF.

This clonotype was recorded many times. V usage is TRBV7-2 and J usage is TRBJ2-1; D perhaps matches TRBD1 (6 bases). Germline assignment: CDR1 SGHTA and CDR2 FQGNSA. The CDR3 spans 12 residues. V lost 3 bases to trimming and J lost 12 bases, with 12 bases between them. CDR3 sequence reads: CASSLAGTWQFF. DNA for the CDR3: TGTGCCAGCAGCTTGGCCGGGACATGGCAGTTCTTC. Looking up the rest from reference TRBV7-2 and TRBJ2-1 gives the full variable domain: GAGVSQSPSNKVTEKGKDVELRCDPISGHTALYWYRQSLGQGLEFLIYFQGNSAPDKSGLPSDRFSAERTGGSVSTLTIQRTQQEDSAVYLCASSLAGTWQFFGPGTRLTVL.